The 14 T cell receptor beta chains presented below share a single source sample, sequenced in a study of shared clonotypes between healthy human individuals. CD45RO-negative, CCR7-positively selected cells formed the naive CD8 fraction, excluding terminally differentiated effector memory CD45RA+ cells. Data came from immunoSEQ multiplex PCR; TCRdb stores just in-frame clones and leaves some out. The sample includes about 2.1 million clones, approximately 92% of them seen just once. What was sequenced was naive CD8+ T cells from PBMCs. These TCRs come from a man in his late teens or twenties in good health. Some clones in this sample may be carry-over from other donors' samples.

The chain uses TRBV28 and TRBJ2-7; D unclear. Trimming took off 3 bases at V and 5 bases at J, with 11 bases between the two ends. Germline V gene data show CDR1 as MDHEN and CDR2 as SYDVKM. The CDR3 contains 13 residues. DNA for the CDR3: TGTGCCAGCAGTTTCGGCAGACTCAACGAGCAGTACTTC. It codes for CASSFGRLNEQYF.

As to this clone: This CDR3 is also generated by other DNA sequences in the sample. The rearrangement uses TRBV27 and TRBJ2-2; D not resolved. Germline V gene lookup returns CDR1 MNHEY and CDR2 SMNVEV (reference sequence). The CDR3 extends over 13 amino acids. V was pared by 1 base and J by 4 bases, with 4 bases between. The CDR3 nucleotides read TGTGCCAGCAGTTTATTATCCACCGGGGAGCTGTTTTTT. This encodes CASSLLSTGELFF.

The chain links TRBV5-3 to TRBJ1-1; D is uncertain. TRBV5-3 is flagged as an ORF with uncertain function. The CDR3 runs 14 residues. V was cut by 2 bases and J by 0 bases, with 8 bases left in between. CDR3 residues: CARSFWELNTEAFF. CDR3 sequence (DNA): TGTGCCAGAAGCTTTTGGGAGCTGAACACTGAAGCTTTCTTT.

V is TRBV19 and J is TRBJ2-1, with a weak D call TRBD2 (7 bases). V was shortened by 7 bases and J by 5 bases, with 18 bases between the two germline ends. The germline gives CDR1 LNHDA, CDR2 SQIVND (reference sequence). The CDR3 runs to 15 residues. The CDR3 region has the DNA TGTGCCAGTAACTGGGGGGCGGGAGCCCACAATGAGCAGTTCTTC. Its protein product is CASNWGAGAHNEQFF.

The CDR3 region is CASSLQVGRNTEAFF. Here the CDR3 DNA reads TGTGCCAGCAGCCTCCAGGTAGGACGGAACACTGAAGCTTTCTTT. The chain is built from TRBV7-9 and TRBJ1-1; no reliable D call. Germline CDR1 and CDR2: SEHNR and FQNEAQ (reference sequence). CDR3 length equals 15 residues. Between the trimmed V and J ends, which lost 5 bases and 1 base, there was a span of 14 bases.

The chain combines TRBV5-1 with TRBJ1-1; D is ambiguous. Trimming took 0 bases from V and 8 from J, leaving 11 bases between them. The germline gives CDR1 SGHRS, CDR2 YFSETQ. The CDR3 sequence is 13 residues long. CDR3 in DNA: TGCGCCAGCAGCTTGGCCGTGGGAGGAGAAGCTTTCTTT. Residues: CASSLAVGGEAFF.

V usage is TRBV21-1 and J usage is TRBJ1-1; the D call of TRBD1 is as the table states it, not checked on the DNA. TRBV21-1 is marked as a pseudogene. This CDR3 is 15 amino acids long. As DNA, the CDR3 is TGTGCCGTCCTGGGGCAGGGATGTATTGGCACTGAAGCTTTCTTT. It codes for CAVLGQGCIGTEAFF.

The chain joins TRBV7-9 to TRBJ1-1, with 8 bases lining up with TRBD1. The CDR3 is 14 amino acids. Per germline, CDR1 SEHNR and CDR2 FQNEAQ (reference sequence). J gave up 4 bases and V 2 bases, and 3 bases lay outside the gene matches. CDR3 nucleotides: TGTGCCAGCAGCTTAAGGACAGGGCTCACTGAAGCTTTCTTT. Translated: CASSLRTGLTEAFF.

The chain uses TRBV29-1 and TRBJ1-2, with D maybe TRBD1 (6 bases). The germline CDR1 and CDR2 sequences are SQVTM and ANQGSEA. V lost 5 bases, J lost 3 bases, and 22 bases lay in between. This CDR3 contains 16 residues. The CDR3 sequence is CSVPHPGTPADYGYTF. CDR3 coding DNA: TGCAGCGTTCCCCATCCCGGGACACCCGCCGACTATGGCTACACCTTC.

J is TRBJ2-1 and V is TRBV11-2, with 7 nucleotides matching TRBD2. This CDR3 region has 15 residues. With 8 bases clipped from V and 5 bases from J, the junction kept 12 bases outside the gene matches. Germline CDR1 SGHAT, CDR2 FQNNGV. The CDR3 sequence: CASRPPLASNNEQFF. The DNA for the CDR3 is TGTGCCAGCCGACCCCCACTAGCGTCGAACAATGAGCAGTTCTTC.

The chain is built from TRBV7-6 and TRBJ2-3; TRBD2 matches 14 bases. The germline V gene has CDR1 SGHVS and CDR2 FNYEAQ. The CDR3 covers 15 residues. V shed 4 bases and J 4 bases; nucleotides not matched to a gene: 1. This chain's CDR3 is CASSWTSGRSDTQYF. In DNA, the CDR3 is TGTGCCAGCAGCTGGACTAGCGGGAGGTCAGATACGCAGTATTTT.

This rearrangement joins TRBV7-9 to TRBJ2-7; TRBD1 matches 9 bases. J gave up 5 bases and V 5 bases, and 7 bases lay outside the gene matches. Germline assignment: CDR1 SEHNR and CDR2 FQNEAQ (reference sequence). The CDR3 length is 14 residues. CDR3 residues: CASSHRDRDNEQYF. In DNA, the CDR3 is TGTGCCAGCAGCCACCGGGACAGGGACAACGAGCAGTACTTC.

The chain is built from TRBV28 and TRBJ2-7; TRBD2 matches at 10 bases. CDR3 length: 14 residues. CDR1 and CDR2 from the germline V gene are MDHEN and SYDVKM. Unmatched junction bases numbered 3, after V lost 3 bases and J lost 4 bases. CDR3 DNA: TGTGCCAGCAGTTTTGGACTAGCGGTATACGAGCAGTACTTC. Amino acid sequence: CASSFGLAVYEQYF. Combining the CDR3 with reference TRBV28 and TRBJ2-7 gives the whole variable domain DVKVTQSSRYLVKRTGEKVFLECVQDMDHENMFWYRQDPGLGLRLIYFSYDVKMKEKGDIPEGYSVSREKKERFSLILESASTNQTSMYLCASSFGLAVYEQYFGPGTRLTVT.

The chain has TRBV4-1 and TRBJ1-6; a weak D match, TRBD1 (6 bases). The V and J ends lost 2 bases and 9 bases respectively, with 14 bases between them. Germline assignment: CDR1 MGHRA and CDR2 YSYEKL. This CDR3 has 15 residues. The CDR3 nucleotides are TGCGCCAGCAGCCAACAACAGGGAGACGGTTCACCCCTCCACTTT. This gives the protein CASSQQQGDGSPLHF.